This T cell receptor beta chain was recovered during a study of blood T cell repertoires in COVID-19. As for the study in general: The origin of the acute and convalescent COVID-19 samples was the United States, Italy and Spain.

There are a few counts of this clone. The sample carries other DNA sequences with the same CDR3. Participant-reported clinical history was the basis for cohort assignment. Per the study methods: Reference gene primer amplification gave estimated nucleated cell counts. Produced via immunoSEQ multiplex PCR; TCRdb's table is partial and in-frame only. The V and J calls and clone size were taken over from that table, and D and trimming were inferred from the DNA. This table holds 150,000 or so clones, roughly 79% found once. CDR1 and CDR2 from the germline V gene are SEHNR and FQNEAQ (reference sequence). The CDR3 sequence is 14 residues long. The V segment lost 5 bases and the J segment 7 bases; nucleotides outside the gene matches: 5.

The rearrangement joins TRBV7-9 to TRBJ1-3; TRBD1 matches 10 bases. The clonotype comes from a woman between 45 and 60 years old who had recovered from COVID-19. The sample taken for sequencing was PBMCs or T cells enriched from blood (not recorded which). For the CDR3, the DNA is TGTGCCAGCAGCCGGACAGGGGGAGGGAACACCATATATTTT. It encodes CASSRTGGGNTIYF.